This TCR beta chain appears in the sequencing data of a study of early T cells in non-severe SARS-CoV-2 infection. One entry per CDR3 protein results from TCRdb running MiXCR on the 5' RACE reads. The table has around 29,000 distinct CDR3 sequences, approximately 5.2% seen once. The CDR3 contains 13 residues. With 5 bases removed from V and 3 bases from J, the gap between germline ends came to 7 bases. The germline CDR1 and CDR2 sequences are SGHNT and YENEEA. The clonotype was recovered from an adult who was a healthcare worker with PCR-confirmed SARS-CoV-2 infection or an uninfected control (not recorded which). The chain recombines TRBV11-3 with TRBJ2-2, with D uncertain. The source material was whole blood. The CDR3 protein is CASSPRHTGELFF. DNA for the CDR3: TGTGCCAGCAGCCCGCGACACACCGGGGAGCTGTTTTTT.